What follows describes a single T cell receptor (beta chain). Sequenced by immunoSEQ multiplex PCR; TCRdb stores in-frame clones only, minus some. The repertoire consists of approximately 760,000 clones, with 70% to 90% occurring once and the leading ten covering 0.008% to 0.011%. Trimming removed 4 bases at V and 4 bases at J, with 14 bases between. The length of the CDR3 is 14 residues. Germline V gene sequence: CDR1 SGHDT, CDR2 YYEEEE. The data derive from a study of shared T cell receptors in the human thymus. The sample was also linked to a second study, of human thymus T cells. That study reports: Those donating were healthy Finnish infants in corrective surgery for congenital heart defects. Thymic samples were excised during corrective heart operations. Thymic and blood repertoires appeared to carry a bias in their V and J gene usage.

The sample was thymocytes. The sequence was collected from a girl under three years old with a congenital heart defect. The rearrangement joins TRBV5-6 to TRBJ1-2; D is uncertain. CDR3 sequence (DNA): TGTGCCAGCAGCCTAATAGGGAGGAGCTATGGCTACACCTTC. Protein: CASSLIGRSYGYTF.